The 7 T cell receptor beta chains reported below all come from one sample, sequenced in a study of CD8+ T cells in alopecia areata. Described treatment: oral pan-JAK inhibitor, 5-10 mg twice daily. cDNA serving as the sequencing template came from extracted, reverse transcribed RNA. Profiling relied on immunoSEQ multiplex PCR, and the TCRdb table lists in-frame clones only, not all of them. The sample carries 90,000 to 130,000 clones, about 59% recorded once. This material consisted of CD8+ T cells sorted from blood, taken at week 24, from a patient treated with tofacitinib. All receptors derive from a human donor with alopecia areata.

The CDR3 DNA reads as TGCGCCAGCAGCTTGGCCGGGCGGAGCGCCGGGGAGCAGTACTTC. Residues: CASSLAGRSAGEQYF. The rearrangement links TRBV5-1 to TRBJ2-7; no firm D call. Trimming took 0 bases from V and 7 from J, leaving 17 bases between them. The CDR3 extends over 15 amino acids. Germline V lookup: CDR1 SGHRS, CDR2 YFSETQ.

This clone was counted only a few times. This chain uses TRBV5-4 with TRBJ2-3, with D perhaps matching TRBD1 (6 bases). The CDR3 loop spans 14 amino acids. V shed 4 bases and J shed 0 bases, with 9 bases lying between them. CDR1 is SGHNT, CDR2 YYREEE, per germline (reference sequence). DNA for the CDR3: TGTGCCAGCAGCATGGACAGAAGCACAGATACGCAGTATTTT. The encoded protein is CASSMDRSTDTQYF. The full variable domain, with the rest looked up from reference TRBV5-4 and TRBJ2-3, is ETGVTQSPTHLIKTRGQQVTLRCSSQSGHNTVSWYQQALGQGPQFIFQYYREEENGRGNFPPRFSGLQFPNYSSELNVNALELDDSALYLCASSMDRSTDTQYFGPGTRLTVL.

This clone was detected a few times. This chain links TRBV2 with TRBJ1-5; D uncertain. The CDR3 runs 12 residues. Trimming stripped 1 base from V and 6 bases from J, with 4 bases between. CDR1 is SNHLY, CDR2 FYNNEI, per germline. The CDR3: CASSEGSQPQHF. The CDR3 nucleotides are TGTGCCAGCAGTGAAGGGAGTCAGCCCCAGCATTTT.

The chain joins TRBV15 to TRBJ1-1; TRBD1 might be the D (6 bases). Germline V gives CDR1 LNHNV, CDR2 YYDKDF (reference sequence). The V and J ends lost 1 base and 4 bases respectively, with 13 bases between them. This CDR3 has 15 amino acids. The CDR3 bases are TGTGCCACCAGCAGAGGAAGGGGGACCGCCACTGAAGCTTTCTTT. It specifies CATSRGRGTATEAFF.

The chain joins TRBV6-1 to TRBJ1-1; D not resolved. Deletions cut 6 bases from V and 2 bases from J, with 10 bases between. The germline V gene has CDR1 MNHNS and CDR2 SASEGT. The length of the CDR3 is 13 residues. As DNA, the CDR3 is TGTGCCAGCAGCCATCGTATAAACACTGAAGCTTTCTTT. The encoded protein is CASSHRINTEAFF.

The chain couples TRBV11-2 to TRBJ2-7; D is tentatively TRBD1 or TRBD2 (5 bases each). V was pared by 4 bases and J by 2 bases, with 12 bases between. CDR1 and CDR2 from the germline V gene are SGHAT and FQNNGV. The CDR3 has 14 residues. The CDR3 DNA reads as TGTGCCAGCAGCTGGGGGACGGAAACCTACGAGCAGTACTTC. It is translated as CASSWGTETYEQYF.

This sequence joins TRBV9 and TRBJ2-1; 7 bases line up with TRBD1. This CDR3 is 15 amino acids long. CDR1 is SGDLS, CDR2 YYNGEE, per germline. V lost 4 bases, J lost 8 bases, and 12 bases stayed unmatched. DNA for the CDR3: TGTGCCAGCAGCACCTGGGACAGAAGGTCGCATGAGCAGTTCTTC. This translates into CASSTWDRRSHEQFF.